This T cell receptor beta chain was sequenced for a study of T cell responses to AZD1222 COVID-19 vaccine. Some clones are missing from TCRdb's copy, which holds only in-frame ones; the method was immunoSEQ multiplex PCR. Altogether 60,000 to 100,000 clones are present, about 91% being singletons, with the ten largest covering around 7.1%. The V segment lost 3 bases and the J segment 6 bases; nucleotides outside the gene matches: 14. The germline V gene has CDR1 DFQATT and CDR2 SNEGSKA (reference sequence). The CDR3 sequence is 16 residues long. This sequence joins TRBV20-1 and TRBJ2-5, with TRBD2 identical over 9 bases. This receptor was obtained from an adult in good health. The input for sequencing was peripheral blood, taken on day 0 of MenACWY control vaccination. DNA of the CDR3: TGCAGTGCTAGTGCGATCCGTCCGGGACTAGCTCAGACCCAGTACTTC. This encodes CSASAIRPGLAQTQYF.